This T cell receptor (beta chain) comes out of a study of blood T cell repertoires in COVID-19. Trimming removed 4 bases from V and 3 bases from J; junction bases left unmatched: 1. CDR1 and CDR2 (germline): SGHNT, YYREEE (reference sequence). CDR3 length: 13 amino acids. Authors' processing steps: Scientists estimated how many nucleated cells there were by amplifying reference gene primers. This table comes from immunoSEQ multiplex PCR, and its TCRdb copy is limited to in-frame clones, with some not included. V and J calls plus clone size are reproduced from that table; the DNA served to infer D and trimming. The sample shows approximately 300,000 clones, more than 75% of them seen only once.

This clonotype originated in a woman in her 50s with acute or convalescent COVID-19. Sequencing was performed on peripheral blood. The chain joins TRBV5-4 to TRBJ2-5; the match to TRBD2 covers 9 bases. The CDR3 DNA reads as TGTGCCAGCAGCGTAGCGGGAGAAGAGACCCAGTACTTC. Translating it yields CASSVAGEETQYF. Variable domain in full (rest from reference TRBV5-4 and TRBJ2-5): ETGVTQSPTHLIKTRGQQVTLRCSSQSGHNTVSWYQQALGQGPQFIFQYYREEENGRGNFPPRFSGLQFPNYSSELNVNALELDDSALYLCASSVAGEETQYFGPGTRLLVL.